This TCR beta chain was retrieved from a study of breast tumors, draining lymph nodes, adjacent tissues. Regarding the study as a whole: Findings are consistent with lymph node origin and intratumoral expansion of most tumor T cells.

In TCRdb, the multiplex PCR reads were re-called with MiXCR into one record per CDR3 protein. This sample has about 140,000 distinct CDR3 sequences, with 32% found just once. The sample holds a few counts of this clonotype. Its antigen remains unknown. Possible read error: a much larger clone is one base away. CDR3 length equals 16 residues. Germline CDR1 reads SGHNT; CDR2 reads YYREEE (reference sequence). Trimming stripped 0 bases from V and 2 bases from J, with 13 bases between. Samples came from axillary lymph nodes draining the breast cancer. This chain uses TRBV5-4 with TRBJ2-3; D unclear. The source material was axillary lymph node tissue. This clonotype originated in a female donor with breast cancer. Some clones in this sample may be carry-over from other donors' samples. In nucleotides, the CDR3 is TGTGCCAGCAGCTTGGAGCCAGCGCGGCCCACAGATACGCAGTATTTT. This gives the protein CASSLEPARPTDTQYF.